These T cell receptor beta chains were read from a single sample in a study of PD-1 blockade in mismatch repair-deficient tumors. The method was immunoSEQ multiplex PCR; TCRdb's version includes in-frame clones alone and lacks a portion of them. Found here are 90,000 to 130,000 clones, 65% to 80% of them singletons; the top ten hold approximately 4.7%. Specimen: peripheral blood, collected approximately 14 months after starting pembrolizumab. Receptor source: an adult with mismatch repair-deficient cancer. CDR3s include the opening cysteine and the closing phenylalanine or tryptophan. The D gene is left open where the match is weak. Clone size is stated in some rows and not others, as once, few, many or a class when expanded.

d_gene	abundance	j_gene	v_gene	CDR3nt	CDR3aa
TRBD1	.	TRBJ2-2	TRBV19	TGTGCCAGTAGCCCTTCAGGGGGTACCGGGGAGCTGTTTTTT	CASSPSGGTGELFF
.	.	TRBJ1-1	TRBV18	TGTGCCAGCTCACCGGGAGAGAGAGCTTTCTTT	CASSPGERAFF
.	many	TRBJ2-7	TRBV27	TGTGCCAGCAGTACGAGACTGAACCTATGGGAGCAGTACTTC	CASSTRLNLWEQYF
.	.	TRBJ2-3	TRBV7-7	TGTGCTAGCAGCCGGGGGATCGCAGATACGCAGTATTTT	CASSRGIADTQYF
.	.	TRBJ1-2	TRBV1	TGCACCAGCAGCCAAGGCGGGGTTGGGGGTGGCTACACCTTC	CTSSQGGVGGGYTF
.	.	TRBJ2-2	TRBV19	TGTGCCAGTAGGTCCCTAACTAACACCGGGGAGCTGTTTTTT	CASRSLTNTGELFF
.	few	TRBJ1-4	TRBV14	TGTGCCAGCAGCCAAGATTCGGGGGTGACTAATGAAAAACTGTTTTTT	CASSQDSGVTNEKLFF
.	.	TRBJ1-1	TRBV6-1	TGTGCCAGCAGTCTAAGGAACACTGAAGCTTTCTTT	CASSLRNTEAFF
TRBD1	.	TRBJ1-1	TRBV2	TGTGCCAGCAGTGATATAGGGGGCGAAGCCTCCACTGAAGCTTTCTTT	CASSDIGGEASTEAFF
TRBD1	.	TRBJ1-1	TRBV7-9	TGTGCCAGCAGCGCCGGACAGGGAGACACTGAAGCTTTCTTT	CASSAGQGDTEAFF
.	.	TRBJ1-2	TRBV28	TGTGCCAGCAGTTTAAAGGGCTATGGCTACACCTTC	CASSLKGYGYTF
TRBD2	.	TRBJ2-1	TRBV11-1	TGTGCCAGCAGCACTTACGGACTAGCGGGAGGTGAGCAGTTCTTC	CASSTYGLAGGEQFF
TRBD1	.	TRBJ2-2	TRBV5-4	TGTGCCAGCAGCTGGGACAGGGCGGGCACCGGGGAGCTGTTTTTT	CASSWDRAGTGELFF
TRBD2	.	TRBJ2-5	TRBV10-2	TGCGCCAGCAGTTCGACTAGCGAAGAGACCCAGTACTTC	CASSSTSEETQYF
.	many	TRBJ2-3	TRBV7-8	TGTGCCAGCAGCTTGTACACAGACTACACAGATACGCAGTATTTT	CASSLYTDYTDTQYF
.	.	TRBJ2-1	TRBV9	TGTGCCAGCAGCGTAGATGCGGGTACCTACAATGAGCAGTTCTTC	CASSVDAGTYNEQFF
.	.	TRBJ1-5	TRBV6-1	TGTGCCAGCAGCCCCAGACAGGCTAATCAGCCCCAGCATTTT	CASSPRQANQPQHF
TRBD2	.	TRBJ2-5	TRBV5-1	TGCGCCAGCAGCTTGGGGACTAGCGGGAGTGAGACCCAGTACTTC	CASSLGTSGSETQYF